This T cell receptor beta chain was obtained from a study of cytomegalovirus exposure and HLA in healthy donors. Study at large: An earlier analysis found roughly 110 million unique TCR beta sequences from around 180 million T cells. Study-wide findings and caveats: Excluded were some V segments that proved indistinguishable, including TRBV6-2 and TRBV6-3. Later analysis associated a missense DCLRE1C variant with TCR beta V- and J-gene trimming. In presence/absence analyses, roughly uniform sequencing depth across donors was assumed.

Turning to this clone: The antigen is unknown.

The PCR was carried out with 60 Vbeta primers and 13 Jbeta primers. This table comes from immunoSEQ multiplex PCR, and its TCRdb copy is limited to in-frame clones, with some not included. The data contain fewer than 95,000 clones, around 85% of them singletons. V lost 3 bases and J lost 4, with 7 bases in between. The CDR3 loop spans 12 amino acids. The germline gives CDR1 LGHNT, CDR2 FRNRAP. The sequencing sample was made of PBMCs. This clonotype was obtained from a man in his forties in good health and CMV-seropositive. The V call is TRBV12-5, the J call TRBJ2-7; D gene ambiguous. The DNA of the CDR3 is TGTGCTAGTGGTTTTTTCCCATACGAGCAGTACTTC. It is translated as CASGFFPYEQYF.